The following is a T cell receptor beta chain sequence with its context. No antigen is known for it. The entry originates in a study of cytomegalovirus exposure and HLA in healthy donors. Study-wide context: Drawn from HLA-typed donors, roughly 87 million unique TCRs were held in an early data release. Regarding the study as a whole: High specificity and sensitivity for cytomegalovirus status were reported for the classifier.

Germline V CDR1 and CDR2: LNHNV, YYDKDF (reference sequence). The CDR3 runs 18 residues. V lost 5 bases and J lost 4; bases outside the gene matches: 12. With 60 Vbeta and 13 Jbeta primers, the PCR was carried out. Measured with immunoSEQ multiplex PCR; TCRdb has only the in-frame clones, and not every one. The table shows approximately 210,000 clones, with around 80% occurring only once. This chain connects TRBV15 to TRBJ2-6; 9 bases align to TRBD1. Sequencing was done on a sample of PBMCs. The TCR sequence derives from a man in his late teens or twenties in good health and CMV-seronegative. The CDR3 DNA is TGTGCCACCAGCCTCGGACAGGGGTACTCGTCAGGGGCCAACGTCCTGACTTTC. It yields the protein CATSLGQGYSSGANVLTF.